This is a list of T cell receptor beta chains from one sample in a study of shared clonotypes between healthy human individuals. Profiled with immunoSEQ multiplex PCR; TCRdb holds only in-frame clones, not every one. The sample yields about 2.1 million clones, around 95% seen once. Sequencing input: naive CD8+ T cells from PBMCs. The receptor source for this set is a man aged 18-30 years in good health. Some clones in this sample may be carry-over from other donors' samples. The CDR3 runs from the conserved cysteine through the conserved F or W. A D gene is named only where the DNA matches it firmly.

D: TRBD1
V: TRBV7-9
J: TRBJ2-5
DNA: TGTGCCAGCAGCCAAATAAGGACAGGGGGCTGGGAGACCCAGTACTTC
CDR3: CASSQIRTGGWETQYF

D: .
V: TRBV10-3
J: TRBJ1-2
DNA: TGTGCCATCCCGGGCGGAACGGCTAACTATGGCTACACCTTC
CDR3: CAIPGGTANYGYTF

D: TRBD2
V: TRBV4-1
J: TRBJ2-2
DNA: TGCGCCAGCAGCCATCGGGAGGCTGCTGCCGGGGAGCTGTTTTTT
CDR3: CASSHREAAAGELFF

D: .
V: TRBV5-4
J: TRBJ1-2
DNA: TGTGCCAGCAGTTTGCCCCGTACTGATGGCTACACCTTC
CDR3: CASSLPRTDGYTF

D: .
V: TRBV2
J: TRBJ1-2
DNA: TGTGCCAGCAGTGAATCATCGATACCTAACTATGGCTACACCTTC
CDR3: CASSESSIPNYGYTF

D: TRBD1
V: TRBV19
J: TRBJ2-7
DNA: TGTGCCAGTAGTGCGCGGGACAGGTCCTACGAGCAGTACTTC
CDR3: CASSARDRSYEQYF

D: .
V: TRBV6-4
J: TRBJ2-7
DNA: TGTGCCAGCAGTGACTCTCAAGGCCCCTACGAGCAGTACTTC
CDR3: CASSDSQGPYEQYF

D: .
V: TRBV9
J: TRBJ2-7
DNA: TGTGCCAGCAGCGTAGGGGGGCGAGGGGAGCAGTACTTC
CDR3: CASSVGGRGEQYF

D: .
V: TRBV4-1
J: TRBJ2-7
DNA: TGCGCCAGCAGCCCCGACGGACTGGGCTACGAGCAGTACTTC
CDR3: CASSPDGLGYEQYF

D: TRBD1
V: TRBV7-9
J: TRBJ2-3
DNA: TGTGCCAGCAGCTTACCCGGCAGGGGGACAGATACGCAGTATTTT
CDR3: CASSLPGRGTDTQYF

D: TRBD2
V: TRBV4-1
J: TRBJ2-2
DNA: TGCGCCAGCAGCCAACAGACTAGCGGGAGAGGAGAGCTGTTTTTT
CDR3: CASSQQTSGRGELFF

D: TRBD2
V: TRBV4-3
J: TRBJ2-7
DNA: TGCGCCAGCCGCCCCTTTAGTAGCGGAATCGGGAGGAAGTACGAGCAGTACTTC
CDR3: CASRPFSSGIGRKYEQYF

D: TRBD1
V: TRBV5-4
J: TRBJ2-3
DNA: TGTGCCAGCAGCCGACCGGGACAGAGCACAGATACGCAGTATTTT
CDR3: CASSRPGQSTDTQYF

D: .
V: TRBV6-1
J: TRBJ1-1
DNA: TGTGCCAGCAGTGCAATACCTGAAGCTTTCTTT
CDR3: CASSAIPEAFF

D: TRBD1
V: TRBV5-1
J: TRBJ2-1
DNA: TGCGCCAGCGCCCAACCAGGGGGATCCTACAATGAGCAGTTCTTC
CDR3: CASAQPGGSYNEQFF

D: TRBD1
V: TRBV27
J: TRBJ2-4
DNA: TGTGCCAGCAGTTTACAACCGACAGGGCCCAAAAACATTCAGTACTTC
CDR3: CASSLQPTGPKNIQYF